One sample yielded the 29 T cell receptor beta chains listed below, sequenced in a study of shared clonotypes between healthy human individuals. The assay was immunoSEQ multiplex PCR, and TCRdb's table has in-frame clones only and misses some. Among 2 million to 2.5 million clones, 90% to 95% were seen once, and the ten largest hold 0.1% to 0.15%. Sequencing was performed on naive CD4+ T cells sorted from blood. The subset is: CD45RA+ positively selected. All receptors come from a man aged 18 to 35 in good health.

The chain joins TRBV6-5 to TRBJ1-1; no definite D call. This CDR3 contains 15 residues. Germline lookup yields CDR1 MNHEY and CDR2 SVGAGI. V was clipped by 8 bases and J by 6 bases, with 22 bases between them. CDR3 residues: CASGRGGQTKPEAFF. CDR3 in DNA: TGTGCCAGCGGTCGGGGTGGGCAGACGAAACCTGAAGCTTTCTTT.

The chain couples TRBV11-2 to TRBJ1-3, with a tentative D call TRBD1 (6 bases). Germline V gene lookup returns CDR1 SGHAT and CDR2 FQNNGV. V lost 1 base, J lost 0 bases, and 10 bases lay in between. The CDR3 spans 16 residues. In DNA form, the CDR3 reads TGTGCCAGCAGCTTAGTATTCAGGGGCTCTGGAAACACCATATATTTT. Its protein product is CASSLVFRGSGNTIYF.

This chain links TRBV6-4 with TRBJ2-1; D remains ambiguous. Germline V gene sequence: CDR1 MRHNA, CDR2 SNTAGT. The V gene lost 1 base and the J gene lost 11 bases, with 9 bases spanning the gap. The CDR3 contains 12 residues. DNA of the CDR3: TGTGCCAGCAGTGACTTAGCCCAGAAGCAGTTCTTC. This encodes CASSDLAQKQFF.

The chain combines TRBV20-1 with TRBJ2-7; possible D gene TRBD2, 5 bases. Looked up from germline, CDR1 is DFQATT and CDR2 is SNEGSKA (reference sequence). V was shortened by 5 bases and J by 5 bases, with 10 bases between the two germline ends. The CDR3 covers 11 residues. The CDR3 DNA follows: TGCAGTGCTGTGACCGGGGACGAGCAGTACTTC. Encoded protein: CSAVTGDEQYF.

This CDR3 is CASSLSERGRADTQYF. CDR3 DNA sequence: TGTGCCAGCAGCTTAAGTGAGCGGGGGCGAGCAGATACGCAGTATTTT. The rearrangement uses TRBV7-3 and TRBJ2-3; 8 bases agree with TRBD2. There are 16 residues in the CDR3. The germline V gene encodes CDR1 SGHTA and CDR2 FQGTGA. The junction had 7 bases not matched to a gene; V was cut back by 1 base and J by 4 bases.

V is TRBV2 and J is TRBJ1-1; 11 nucleotides line up with TRBD1. The CDR3 contains 15 residues. V gave up 8 bases and J gave up 0 bases; unmatched junction bases: 5. Germline lookup yields CDR1 SNHLY and CDR2 FYNNEI. CDR3 sequence: CASQDRGLVNTEAFF. CDR3 nucleotides: TGTGCCAGCCAGGACAGGGGGCTTGTGAACACTGAAGCTTTCTTT.

This sequence joins TRBV5-1 and TRBJ2-1, with 7 bases fitting TRBD1. Trimming removed 4 bases from V and 9 bases from J; junction bases left unmatched: 7. CDR3 size: 13 residues. Germline CDR1 is SGHRS and CDR2 is YFSETQ. The CDR3 bases are TGCGCCAGCAGCCAGGGACAGTGGGGTGAGCAGTTCTTC. It translates to CASSQGQWGEQFF.

This chain links TRBV6-4 with TRBJ1-1; D is unresolved. This CDR3 contains 14 residues. Between the trimmed V and J ends, which lost 2 bases and 0 bases, there was a span of 7 bases. Germline loops: CDR1 MRHNA, CDR2 SNTAGT. The CDR3 DNA sequence: TGTGCCAGCAGTGACCCTTCAGTGAACACTGAAGCTTTCTTT. Residues: CASSDPSVNTEAFF.

This clone was detected once. The rearrangement links TRBV30 to TRBJ2-7; a possible D gene is TRBD2 (6 bases). Trimming took off 0 bases at V and 7 bases at J, with 16 bases between the two ends. Per the germline V gene, CDR1 is GTSNPN and CDR2 is SVGIG (reference sequence). The CDR3 runs to 14 residues. The CDR3 bases are TGTGCCTGGAGTGTACGGGGGTTGGTGCGGGAGCAGTACTTC. Amino acids: CAWSVRGLVREQYF.

This sequence joins TRBV2 and TRBJ2-3; TRBD1 matches at 8 bases. Germline CDR1 is SNHLY and CDR2 is FYNNEI. This CDR3 contains 15 residues. V lost 6 bases to trimming and J lost 3 bases; unmatched junction nucleotides: 8. The CDR3 sequence: CASRADRAGTDTQYF. DNA of the CDR3: TGTGCCAGCAGGGCGGACAGGGCGGGGACAGATACGCAGTATTTT.

Notes on this clone: Additional DNA sequences in this sample encode the identical CDR3. This chain connects TRBV6-5 to TRBJ1-4; no clear D. The germline gives CDR1 MNHEY, CDR2 SVGAGI. V gave up 0 bases and J gave up 4 bases, with 9 bases separating them. The CDR3 spans 15 residues. The CDR3 nucleotides read TGTGCCAGCAGTTACTCGACGGGTAATAATGAAAAACTGTTTTTT. Protein sequence: CASSYSTGNNEKLFF.

J is TRBJ2-7 and V is TRBV7-2; 9 nucleotides agree with TRBD2. J was trimmed by 5 bases and V by 4 bases; bases with no gene match: 9. This CDR3 is 15 amino acids long. From germline, CDR1 is SGHTA and CDR2 FQGNSA. CDR3 in amino acids: CASSYKGLAPHEQYF. The CDR3 DNA is TGTGCCAGCAGCTACAAAGGACTAGCGCCCCACGAGCAGTACTTC.

The chain is built from TRBV5-1 and TRBJ1-6, with 8 bases matching TRBD1. There are 17 residues in the CDR3. Trimming removed 1 base from V and 5 bases from J; junction bases left unmatched: 8. Germline V lookup: CDR1 SGHRS, CDR2 YFSETQ. CDR3 in DNA: TGCGCCAGCAGCTTGTTCGGACAGGGCATGAATAATTCACCCCTCCACTTT. Amino acid sequence: CASSLFGQGMNNSPLHF.

The gene calls are TRBV6-1 and TRBJ2-4; no clear D gene. The CDR3 loop spans 14 amino acids. V was cut by 4 bases and J by 0 bases, with 7 bases left in between. Germline loops: CDR1 MNHNS, CDR2 SASEGT. This chain's CDR3 is CASSGRLAKNIQYF. CDR3 bases: TGTGCCAGCAGTGGCCGGCTAGCCAAAAACATTCAGTACTTC.

Only one count was recorded for this clone. This sequence joins TRBV30 and TRBJ2-7, with D perhaps TRBD1 (6 bases). Trimming left V 4 bases short and J 0 bases short, with 13 bases between. CDR3 length: 14 amino acids. Germline loops: CDR1 GTSNPN, CDR2 SVGIG (reference sequence). CDR3 in DNA: TGTGCCTGGATGGTCCAGGGGAGCTCCTACGAGCAGTACTTC. This encodes CAWMVQGSSYEQYF. Supplemented by reference TRBV30 and TRBJ2-7, the full variable domain reads SQTIHQWPATLVQPVGSPLSLECTVEGTSNPNLYWYRQAAGRGLQLLFYSVGIGQISSEVPQNLSASRPQDRQFILSSKKLLLSDSGFYLCAWMVQGSSYEQYFGPGTRLTVT.

The rearrangement uses TRBV5-1 and TRBJ1-2, with TRBD1 matching 10 bases. The germline CDR1 and CDR2 sequences are SGHRS and YFSETQ. The CDR3 runs 15 residues. J lost 7 bases, V lost 4 bases, and 10 bases had no gene match. CDR3 DNA sequence: TGCGCCAGCAGCAAAGGACAGGGGGTCGAGGTTGGCTACACCTTC. It encodes CASSKGQGVEVGYTF.

The V gene is TRBV28, the J gene TRBJ2-7; 7 bases align to TRBD1. There are 11 residues in the CDR3. With V trimmed by 8 bases and J by 4 bases, 2 bases remained unmatched. Germline V gives CDR1 MDHEN, CDR2 SYDVKM. The CDR3 is CASSTGYEQYF. DNA of the CDR3: TGTGCCAGCTCGACAGGGTACGAGCAGTACTTC. The whole variable domain, filled in from reference TRBV28 and TRBJ2-7, reads DVKVTQSSRYLVKRTGEKVFLECVQDMDHENMFWYRQDPGLGLRLIYFSYDVKMKEKGDIPEGYSVSREKKERFSLILESASTNQTSMYLCASSTGYEQYFGPGTRLTVT.

This clone was recorded only once. The chain is built from TRBV5-5 and TRBJ2-7; a weak D match, TRBD1 (5 bases). V lost 1 base to trimming and J lost 0 bases, with 8 bases between them. Germline V gene sequence: CDR1 SGHKS, CDR2 YYEKEE (reference sequence). The CDR3 is made up of 14 amino acids. For the CDR3, the DNA is TGTGCCAGCAGCTTGACTCAGGGCTCCTACGAGCAGTACTTC. It specifies CASSLTQGSYEQYF. Together with reference TRBV5-5 and TRBJ2-7, the CDR3 gives the full variable domain: DAGVTQSPTHLIKTRGQQVTLRCSPISGHKSVSWYQQVLGQGPQFIFQYYEKEERGRGNFPDRFSARQFPNYSSELNVNALLLGDSALYLCASSLTQGSYEQYFGPGTRLTVT.

The chain couples TRBV4-3 to TRBJ1-2; TRBD1 is a possible D gene (6 bases). The V gene's germline CDR1 is LGHNA and CDR2 YSLEER. This CDR3 has 14 residues. Trimming took off 4 bases at V and 8 bases at J, with 17 bases between the two ends. This CDR3 is CASSREQGIGGYTF. CDR3 bases: TGCGCCAGCAGCCGCGAACAGGGTATAGGAGGCTACACCTTC.

This clone has a single count. The CDR3 sequence is CASSQPLRGSDRTGGNTIYF. In DNA, the CDR3 is TGCGCCAGCAGCCAACCCCTCCGGGGTTCAGACAGGACAGGCGGAAACACCATATATTTT. The chain recombines TRBV4-1 with TRBJ1-3; 7 nucleotides align to TRBD1. Germline trimming cut 2 bases from V and 4 bases from J; bases unmatched to any gene: 20. In germline, CDR1 is MGHRA, CDR2 YSYEKL. The CDR3 extends over 20 amino acids.

This chain uses TRBV28 with TRBJ2-2; D is unclear. Trimming cost V 8 bases and J 6 bases, with 7 bases left between them. There are 11 residues in the CDR3. Germline CDR1 MDHEN, CDR2 SYDVKM. The CDR3 sequence: CASLWPGELFF. The DNA for the CDR3 is TGTGCCAGCCTTTGGCCCGGGGAGCTGTTTTTT.

The V and J genes are TRBV6-6 and TRBJ2-7; D possibly corresponds to TRBD1 (5 bases). Germline-derived CDR1 and CDR2 are MNHNY and SVGAGI (reference sequence). The CDR3 has 12 amino acids. V lost 7 bases to trimming and J lost 2 bases, with 9 bases between them. The CDR3 nucleotides are TGTGCCAGCAAGCAGGGCCCCTACGAGCAGTACTTC. Protein sequence: CASKQGPYEQYF.

The genes are TRBV10-3 and TRBJ2-5; D unclear. Trimming shortened V by 0 bases and J by 5 bases, and 7 bases separated the two germline ends. The V gene's germline CDR1 is ENHRY and CDR2 SYGVKD. There are 13 residues in the CDR3. CDR3 amino acids: CAISESIGETQYF. In DNA, the CDR3 is TGTGCCATCAGTGAGTCGATCGGGGAGACCCAGTACTTC.

In regard to this clone: The same CDR3 is also encoded by other DNA sequences in this sample. The genes are TRBV7-9 and TRBJ2-1; TRBD2 matches 10 bases. Germline CDR1 and CDR2: SEHNR and FQNEAQ (reference sequence). V lost 5 bases, J lost 4 bases, and 5 bases stayed unmatched. The CDR3 totals 15 residues. The CDR3 DNA follows: TGTGCCAGCAGCCTGACTAGCGGGCAATACAATGAGCAGTTCTTC. The encoded protein is CASSLTSGQYNEQFF.

With respect to this clone: The junction departs from the called germline gene at one end, perhaps through a read error. The same CDR3 can be traced to other DNA sequences in this sample. V and J are TRBV7-3 and TRBJ1-1; 8 positions match TRBD1. CDR1 is SGHTA, CDR2 FQGTGA, per germline. The CDR3 has 15 amino acids. The DNA for the CDR3 is TGTGCCAGCAGCGTAACAGGGGGGAAGAACACTGAAGCTTTCTTT. Amino acids: CASSVTGGKNTEAFF.

As concerns this clone: Different DNA sequences within this sample yield the same CDR3. The chain has TRBV6-4 and TRBJ1-5; D call uncertain. Trimming stripped 4 bases from V and 1 base from J, with 5 bases between. Germline V gene data show CDR1 as MRHNA and CDR2 as SNTAGT. This CDR3 has 13 amino acids. The CDR3, as DNA: TGTGCCAGCAGTGTGGACAGCAATCAGCCCCAGCATTTT. Its translation is CASSVDSNQPQHF.

The chain has TRBV7-9 and TRBJ1-1, with TRBD1 matching over 11 bases. CDR1 is SEHNR and CDR2 is FQNEAQ in the germline V gene (reference sequence). This CDR3 spans 17 amino acids. The J segment lost 0 bases and the V segment lost 1 base, leaving 4 bases of the junction unmatched. CDR3 sequence (DNA): TGTGCCAGCAGCTTAGGGACAGGGGGCGGGATGAACACTGAAGCTTTCTTT. This encodes CASSLGTGGGMNTEAFF.

The chain recombines TRBV7-2 with TRBJ2-3, with 10 bases identical to TRBD2. V was pared by 6 bases and J by 0 bases, with 3 bases of the junction left unmatched. The CDR3 length is 15 residues. Germline lookup yields CDR1 SGHTA and CDR2 FQGNSA. The CDR3 DNA follows: TGTGCCAGCAGGCCGACTAGCGGGAGCACAGATACGCAGTATTTT. Residues: CASRPTSGSTDTQYF. The full variable domain, its missing parts supplied by reference TRBV7-2 and TRBJ2-3, is GAGVSQSPSNKVTEKGKDVELRCDPISGHTALYWYRQSLGQGLEFLIYFQGNSAPDKSGLPSDRFSAERTGGSVSTLTIQRTQQEDSAVYLCASRPTSGSTDTQYFGPGTRLTVL.

This clone was picked up a small number of times. The V gene is TRBV7-9, the J gene TRBJ1-6; maybe TRBD1 (5 bases). CDR3 size: 12 residues. Deletions cut 4 bases from V and 15 bases from J, with 13 bases between. The V gene's germline CDR1 is SEHNR and CDR2 FQNEAQ (reference sequence). The CDR3 coding sequence is TGTGCCAGCAGCTCCGGAGGGGAGGTCCTCCACTTT. Amino acids: CASSSGGEVLHF.